Listed here are 17 T cell receptor beta chains from one sample, sequenced in a study of blood T cells in healthy people across ages. Together with a sample-barcoded 5' primer, a J-beta primer mix was included in a second PCR lasting about 7 to 11 cycles. TCRdb fed the 5' RACE reads into MiXCR, producing one record per CDR3 protein. The repertoire includes over 950,000 distinct CDR3 sequences, roughly 51% of them detected once, and 20% to 25% sits in the top ten. Material: blood. The receptors were sampled from a woman in her sixties in good health.

The CDR3 sequence: CSVGGTSEMQFF. The CDR3 nucleotides read TGCAGCGTTGGGGGGACTAGCGAGATGCAGTTCTTC. V usage is TRBV29-1 and J usage is TRBJ2-1; 10 bases fit TRBD2. The CDR3 contains 12 residues. The ends lost 4 bases at V and 12 bases at J; junction bases unmatched: 6. Germline V gene sequence: CDR1 SQVTM, CDR2 ANQGSEA.

This clonotype turned up a few times. The V gene is TRBV7-2, the J gene TRBJ2-5, with unresolved D. The CDR3 runs 13 residues. Germline V gene sequence: CDR1 SGHTA, CDR2 FQGNSA. V lost 5 bases and J lost 1, with 8 bases in between. The CDR3 DNA reads TGTGCCAGCAGCCTCTATATCCAAGAGACCCAGTACTTC. Translation: CASSLYIQETQYF. Full variable domain (remainder filled in from reference TRBV7-2 and TRBJ2-5): GAGVSQSPSNKVTEKGKDVELRCDPISGHTALYWYRQSLGQGLEFLIYFQGNSAPDKSGLPSDRFSAERTGGSVSTLTIQRTQQEDSAVYLCASSLYIQETQYFGPGTRLLVL.

This clonotype was seen a single time. This sequence joins TRBV4-2 and TRBJ2-7; D perhaps matches TRBD2 (6 bases). This CDR3 has 14 residues. V lost 0 bases to trimming and J lost 2 bases, with 8 bases between them. The germline gives CDR1 LGHNA, CDR2 YNFKEQ. CDR3 amino acids: CASSQEGGTYEQYF. CDR3 DNA sequence: TGTGCCAGCAGCCAAGAGGGGGGAACCTACGAGCAGTACTTC.

V and J are TRBV9 and TRBJ2-1; D is unresolved. The V end was cut by 1 base, the J end by 1 base, with 6 bases between. The CDR3 extends over 14 amino acids. Looked up from germline, CDR1 is SGDLS and CDR2 is YYNGEE. CDR3 sequence reads: CASSVSASYNEQFF. The CDR3 region has the DNA TGTGCCAGCAGCGTAAGCGCGTCCTACAATGAGCAGTTCTTC.

The chain has TRBV7-9 and TRBJ2-4; weak D call: TRBD2 (5 bases). V was trimmed by 1 base and J by 7 bases, leaving 17 bases between them. Looked up from germline, CDR1 is SEHNR and CDR2 is FQNEAQ (reference sequence). The CDR3 covers 16 residues. The CDR3 nucleotides read TGTGCCAGCAGCTTAGGTGACTTCGGGGTTGGGAACATTCAGTACTTC. This codes for CASSLGDFGVGNIQYF.

The chain joins TRBV5-1 to TRBJ2-5; perhaps TRBD2 as D (6 bases). Trimming removed 4 bases from V and 5 bases from J, with 18 bases in between. Per germline, CDR1 SGHRS and CDR2 YFSETQ. The CDR3 has 15 amino acids. CDR3 sequence (DNA): TGCGCCAGCAGCCATCCCGGGGAGGCGTCGGAGACCCAGTACTTC. Its protein product is CASSHPGEASETQYF. The full variable domain, its missing parts supplied by reference TRBV5-1 and TRBJ2-5, is KAGVTQTPRYLIKTRGQQVTLSCSPISGHRSVSWYQQTPGQGLQFLFEYFSETQRNKGNFPGRFSGRQFSNSRSEMNVSTLELGDSALYLCASSHPGEASETQYFGPGTRLLVL.

The sample holds a few counts of this clonotype. This sequence joins TRBV20-1 and TRBJ2-3; weak D call: TRBD1 (6 bases). From germline, CDR1 is DFQATT and CDR2 SNEGSKA (reference sequence). CDR3 length equals 15 residues. V shed 3 bases and J shed 2 bases, with 15 bases lying between them. The CDR3 protein is CSASLQGFPTDTQYF. The CDR3 coding sequence is TGCAGTGCTAGCCTACAGGGTTTCCCCACAGATACGCAGTATTTT.

The gene calls are TRBV3-1 and TRBJ2-4, with 16 bases identical to TRBD2. CDR1 and CDR2 from the germline V gene are LGHDT and YNNKEL (reference sequence). The CDR3 sequence is 18 residues long. The trim removed 3 bases at V and 13 bases at J, leaving 15 bases unmatched. The CDR3 DNA reads as TGTGCCAGCAGCCATACCGGGACTAGCGGGAGGGATGGCGATGAGCAGTACTTC. It translates to CASSHTGTSGRDGDEQYF.

J is TRBJ2-5 and V is TRBV3-1; maybe TRBD2 (6 bases). The CDR3 is 15 residues long. Germline V gene sequence: CDR1 LGHDT, CDR2 YNNKEL (reference sequence). V dropped 3 bases and J dropped 4 bases, with 15 bases sitting between them. In DNA form, the CDR3 reads TGTGCCAGCAGCCAGACCGGGAGTAGGTCAGAGACCCAGTACTTC. Translation gives CASSQTGSRSETQYF.

In its sample, this clonotype was seen many times. The chain has TRBV7-2 and TRBJ2-1; 9 nucleotides match TRBD2. CDR3 length: 16 amino acids. The J segment lost 2 bases and the V segment lost 1 base, leaving 3 bases of the junction unmatched. CDR1 is SGHTA, CDR2 FQGNSA, per germline. CDR3 DNA: TGTGCCAGCAGCTTAGGGTTAGCGGGGGCCTACAATGAGCAGTTCTTC. Translated: CASSLGLAGAYNEQFF.

V usage is TRBV9 and J usage is TRBJ2-5; 8 bases agree with TRBD1. CDR3 size: 17 residues. V was clipped by 0 bases and J by 2 bases; unmatched bases: 9. From germline, CDR1 is SGDLS and CDR2 YYNGEE. In DNA form, the CDR3 reads TGTGCCAGCAGCGTAGCCGACTATGGACAGGGTCAAGAGACCCAGTACTTC. Protein: CASSVADYGQGQETQYF.

This clonotype is a singleton in its sample. V is TRBV11-2 and J is TRBJ2-3, with D unresolved. Trimming cost V 5 bases and J 4 bases, with 13 bases left between them. CDR1 is SGHAT and CDR2 is FQNNGV in the germline V gene. The CDR3 covers 14 residues. The chain's CDR3 is CASSLWGVADTQYF. The CDR3 DNA is TGTGCCAGCAGCCTTTGGGGTGTCGCAGATACGCAGTATTTT.

This clonotype was recorded many times. The chain uses TRBV2 and TRBJ1-5; 7 nucleotides line up with TRBD1. The CDR3 loop spans 15 amino acids. Germline trimming cut 5 bases from V and 7 bases from J; bases unmatched to any gene: 11. Germline V gene lookup returns CDR1 SNHLY and CDR2 FYNNEI. CDR3 nucleotide sequence: TGTGCCAGCAGTAGAGGGACAGCCGATGGGCAGCCCCAGCATTTT. It translates to CASSRGTADGQPQHF.

The chain couples TRBV6-1 to TRBJ1-5; perhaps TRBD1 as D (5 bases). Trimming pared 4 bases from V and 6 bases from J, leaving 10 bases between. CDR1 is MNHNS, CDR2 SASEGT, per germline. The CDR3 runs to 13 residues. Here the CDR3 DNA reads TGTGCCAGCAGTGGAGACCAGGGTCAGCCCCAGCATTTT. Translation: CASSGDQGQPQHF.

This clonotype was seen a handful of times. This chain connects TRBV7-2 to TRBJ2-5; a possible D gene is TRBD2 (5 bases). Trimming stripped 5 bases from V and 4 bases from J, with 11 bases between. Germline V gene sequence: CDR1 SGHTA, CDR2 FQGNSA. The CDR3 sequence is 13 residues long. CDR3 in amino acids: CASSGLNAETQYF. The CDR3 nucleotides read TGTGCCAGCAGCGGACTTAACGCAGAGACCCAGTACTTC.

This chain uses TRBV3-1 with TRBJ1-4; D may be TRBD1 (5 bases). Trimming shortened V by 4 bases and J by 5 bases, and 8 bases separated the two germline ends. The CDR3 has 13 amino acids. Germline CDR1 and CDR2: LGHDT and YNNKEL (reference sequence). Written as DNA, the CDR3 is TGTGCCAGCAGCCCTGAGGGGAATGAAAAACTGTTTTTT. Translated, it gives CASSPEGNEKLFF.

The chain employs TRBV29-1 and TRBJ2-7; unclear D gene. Germline CDR1 SQVTM, CDR2 ANQGSEA. The CDR3 is 14 residues long. V was trimmed by 6 bases and J by 3 bases, leaving 18 bases between them. CDR3 coding DNA: TGCAGCGTGTCCGGGCCTCAGACGGGCTACGAGCAGTACTTC. This gives the protein CSVSGPQTGYEQYF.